One sample yielded the 21 T cell receptor beta chains listed below, sequenced in a study of technical replicates of blood from a handful of donors. TCRdb's copy holds only in-frame clones and misses some; the assay was immunoSEQ multiplex PCR. The sample includes 85,000 to 100,000 clones, about 94% of them seen just once. Sequencing was carried out using T cells isolated from PBMCs. The source is a human donor in good health.

This chain uses TRBV5-1 with TRBJ2-7; TRBD1 matches at 7 bases. V shed 0 bases, J shed 0 bases, and the junction held 6 bases outside the gene matches. The CDR3 contains 16 residues. Germline CDR1 reads SGHRS; CDR2 reads YFSETQ. This CDR3 is CASSLALTGSSYEQYF. The DNA for the CDR3 is TGCGCCAGCAGCTTGGCCCTGACAGGGAGCTCCTACGAGCAGTACTTC. Using reference TRBV5-1 and TRBJ2-7 for the parts outside the CDR3, the full variable domain is KAGVTQTPRYLIKTRGQQVTLSCSPISGHRSVSWYQQTPGQGLQFLFEYFSETQRNKGNFPGRFSGRQFSNSRSEMNVSTLELGDSALYLCASSLALTGSSYEQYFGPGTRLTVT.

V is TRBV29-1 and J is TRBJ1-3; 8 nucleotides align to TRBD1. Germline CDR1 reads SQVTM; CDR2 reads ANQGSEA. This CDR3 comprises 12 residues. With 8 bases clipped from V and 2 bases from J, the junction kept 2 bases outside the gene matches. Written as DNA, the CDR3 is TGCAGCATGACAGGGGCTGGAAACACCATATATTTT. As protein: CSMTGAGNTIYF.

This clone was seen only once. V usage is TRBV28 and J usage is TRBJ2-7; maybe TRBD1 (6 bases). Trimming removed 3 bases at V and 7 bases at J, with 22 bases between. CDR1 MDHEN and CDR2 SYDVKM come from the germline V gene. This CDR3 is 16 amino acids long. CDR3 region: CASSFPPGQFAVEQYF. For the CDR3, the DNA is TGTGCCAGCAGTTTCCCCCCCGGACAGTTCGCGGTGGAGCAGTACTTC.

The J gene is TRBJ1-2, the V gene TRBV5-1, with 7 bases that match TRBD1. Per germline, CDR1 SGHRS and CDR2 YFSETQ. This CDR3 region has 15 residues. The V and J ends lost 4 bases and 3 bases, in that order; junction bases with no gene match: 9. In DNA, the CDR3 is TGCGCCAGCAGCGGGGACAGTCAAGGGCACTATGGCTACACCTTC. This codes for CASSGDSQGHYGYTF.

This chain connects TRBV11-2 to TRBJ2-3; TRBD2 matches 7 bases. The germline gives CDR1 SGHAT, CDR2 FQNNGV. Trimming took 7 bases from V and 0 from J; bases not matched to a gene: 7. This CDR3 spans 15 amino acids. CDR3: CASTGGSGSTDTQYF. The CDR3, as DNA: TGTGCCAGCACAGGTGGTAGCGGGAGCACAGATACGCAGTATTTT.

The J gene is TRBJ1-2, the V gene TRBV7-9; D uncertain. CDR1 is SEHNR, CDR2 FQNEAQ, per germline (reference sequence). The CDR3 loop spans 15 amino acids. V shed 5 bases and J shed 2 bases, with 15 bases lying between them. CDR3 DNA: TGTGCCAGCAGCCCCCTCGCCCCGAGGAACTATGGCTACACCTTC. It is translated as CASSPLAPRNYGYTF.

The gene calls are TRBV4-1 and TRBJ2-1; 9 positions agree with TRBD1. Germline CDR1 MGHRA, CDR2 YSYEKL. The CDR3 contains 13 residues. V lost 10 bases to trimming and J lost 10 bases; unmatched junction nucleotides: 11. The CDR3 reads CATRDREFAEQFF. The CDR3 nucleotides read TGCGCCACCCGGGACAGGGAGTTTGCAGAGCAGTTCTTC.

This sequence joins TRBV5-4 and TRBJ2-2; TRBD1 matches at 9 bases. The junction had 8 bases not matched to a gene; V was cut back by 0 bases and J by 8 bases. This CDR3 region has 16 residues. CDR1 SGHNT and CDR2 YYREEE come from the germline V gene (reference sequence). CDR3 bases: TGTGCCAGCAGCTTGGGGGGACAGGGTTCGGATGGGGAGCTGTTTTTT. Translating it yields CASSLGGQGSDGELFF.

The genes are TRBV28 and TRBJ1-2, with D tentatively TRBD1 (5 bases). CDR3 length: 13 amino acids. V was clipped by 2 bases and J by 6 bases, with 10 bases between them. Germline V gives CDR1 MDHEN, CDR2 SYDVKM. Here the CDR3 reads CASSLVGGNGYTF. The CDR3 nucleotides are TGTGCCAGCAGTTTAGTGGGGGGGAATGGCTACACCTTC.

Turning to this clone: The germline gene is not matched at one end of the junction; a read error may be the cause. This chain connects TRBV5-1 to TRBJ2-2, with D unclear. The CDR3 consists of 13 residues. Germline-derived CDR1 and CDR2 are SGHRS and YFSETQ. The CDR3: CASRLAGSGELFF. In DNA form, the CDR3 reads TGCGCCAGCCGCTTAGCAGGATCCGGGGAGCTGTTTTTT.

The rearrangement joins TRBV12-1 to TRBJ2-5; the D call TRBD2 from the table was never checked on the DNA. TRBV12-1 is recorded as a pseudogene. CDR3 length equals 19 residues. The CDR3 coding sequence is TGTGCCAGCAGCTTTGCGCCCGAGGTAGCGGGGCCGTACCAAGAGACCCAGTACTTC. It specifies CASSFAPEVAGPYQETQYF.

The chain recombines TRBV5-1 with TRBJ2-2; D is unclear. The CDR3 runs 13 residues. The germline CDR1 and CDR2 sequences are SGHRS and YFSETQ. The V end was cut by 1 base, the J end by 2 bases, with 3 bases between. The CDR3 region has the DNA TGCGCCAGCAGCTTGCTTAACACCGGGGAGCTGTTTTTT. Its translation: CASSLLNTGELFF.

This chain uses TRBV28 with TRBJ2-3; a weak D match, TRBD2 (5 bases). With 3 bases removed from V and 4 bases from J, the gap between germline ends came to 17 bases. This CDR3 region has 16 residues. Germline assignment: CDR1 MDHEN and CDR2 SYDVKM. Written as DNA, the CDR3 is TGTGCCAGCAGTTTCGGTGCTAGCCCAGGAGCAGATACGCAGTATTTT. Residues: CASSFGASPGADTQYF.

This clone appeared once. This rearrangement joins TRBV4-1 to TRBJ2-3; 13 positions agree with TRBD2. The ends lost 3 bases at V and 9 bases at J; junction bases unmatched: 9. From germline, CDR1 is MGHRA and CDR2 YSYEKL. This CDR3 is 16 amino acids long. CDR3 coding DNA: TGCGCCAGCAGCCAGACTAGCGGGAGGCTCCCTCACACGCAGTATTTT. Its protein product is CASSQTSGRLPHTQYF.

The V gene is TRBV5-4, the J gene TRBJ2-5, with 7 nucleotides matching TRBD1. The V gene's germline CDR1 is SGHNT and CDR2 YYREEE (reference sequence). The CDR3 has 16 amino acids. V was pared by 5 bases and J by 4 bases, with 14 bases of the junction left unmatched. CDR3 loop: CASSPLEGRGRETQYF. For the CDR3, the DNA is TGTGCCAGCAGTCCCCTTGAAGGCAGGGGGAGAGAGACCCAGTACTTC.

Only one count was recorded for this clone. The gene calls are TRBV5-4 and TRBJ1-2; D is perhaps TRBD1 (5 bases). The V gene's germline CDR1 is SGHNT and CDR2 YYREEE (reference sequence). Trimming removed 1 base at V and 6 bases at J, with 7 bases between. The CDR3 extends over 12 amino acids. CDR3 protein: CASSLWGDGYTF. CDR3 coding DNA: TGTGCCAGCAGCTTGTGGGGGGATGGCTACACCTTC.

This clone has a single count. The CDR3 region is CASAGGISYEQYF. The DNA for the CDR3 is TGTGCCAGCGCCGGAGGGATTTCCTACGAGCAGTACTTC. The chain carries TRBV6-1 and TRBJ2-7; the D gene is possibly TRBD2 (6 bases). Looked up from germline, CDR1 is MNHNS and CDR2 is SASEGT. CDR3 length equals 13 residues. V was shortened by 8 bases and J by 1 base, with 12 bases between the two germline ends.

The chain uses TRBV19 and TRBJ2-7; 8 bases align to TRBD1. V was clipped by 4 bases and J by 2 bases; unmatched bases: 13. The germline V gene encodes CDR1 LNHDA and CDR2 SQIVND (reference sequence). The CDR3 covers 17 residues. The CDR3 loop is CASSTHGGTGVTYEQYF. Written as DNA, the CDR3 is TGTGCCAGTAGTACCCATGGGGGGACAGGTGTAACCTACGAGCAGTACTTC.

The gene calls are TRBV5-4 and TRBJ2-2, with 7 bases aligning to TRBD1. The CDR3 loop spans 13 amino acids. Germline loops: CDR1 SGHNT, CDR2 YYREEE (reference sequence). J was trimmed by 2 bases and V by 10 bases; bases with no gene match: 5. Here the CDR3 DNA reads TGTGCCCACGGGACAGCCAACACCGGGGAGCTGTTTTTT. Its protein product is CAHGTANTGELFF.

The V call is TRBV7-8, the J call TRBJ2-7; 10 positions agree with TRBD2. The J segment lost 3 bases and the V segment lost 3 bases, leaving 2 bases of the junction unmatched. The CDR3 covers 14 residues. The germline gives CDR1 SGHVS, CDR2 FQNEAQ. CDR3 protein: CASSFPSGSYEQYF. The DNA for the CDR3 is TGTGCCAGCAGCTTCCCTAGCGGGAGCTACGAGCAGTACTTC.

The rearrangement links TRBV5-1 to TRBJ2-3; TRBD1 matches at 10 bases. With V trimmed by 4 bases and J by 2 bases, 7 bases remained unmatched. Germline V gene data show CDR1 as SGHRS and CDR2 as YFSETQ. CDR3 length: 16 amino acids. The DNA for the CDR3 is TGCGCCAGCAGCGGATCCGGGACAGGGGACACAGATACGCAGTATTTT. Amino acids: CASSGSGTGDTDTQYF.